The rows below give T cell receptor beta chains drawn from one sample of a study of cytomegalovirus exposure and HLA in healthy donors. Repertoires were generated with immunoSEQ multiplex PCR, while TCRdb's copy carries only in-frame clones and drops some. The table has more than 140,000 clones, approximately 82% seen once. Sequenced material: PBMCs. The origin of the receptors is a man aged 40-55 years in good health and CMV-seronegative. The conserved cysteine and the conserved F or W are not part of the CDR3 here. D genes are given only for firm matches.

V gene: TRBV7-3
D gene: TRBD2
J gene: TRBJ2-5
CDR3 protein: ASSPGGTHGTQY

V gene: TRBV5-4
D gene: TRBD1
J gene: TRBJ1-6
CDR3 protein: ASRGQGANSPLH

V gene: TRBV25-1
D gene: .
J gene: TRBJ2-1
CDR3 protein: ASSASLSGQRQF

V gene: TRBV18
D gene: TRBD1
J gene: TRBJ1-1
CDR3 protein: ASSLGTGGRTEAF

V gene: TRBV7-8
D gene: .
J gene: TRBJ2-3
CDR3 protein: ASSPRGPALGTQY

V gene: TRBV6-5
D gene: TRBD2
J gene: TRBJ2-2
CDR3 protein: ASSYGGRNTGELF

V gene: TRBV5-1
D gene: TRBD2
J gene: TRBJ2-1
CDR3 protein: ASSYYGGYNEQF

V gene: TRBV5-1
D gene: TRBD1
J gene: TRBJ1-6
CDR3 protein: ASSQGQGRSPLH

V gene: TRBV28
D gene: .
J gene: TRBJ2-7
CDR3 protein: ASTWTAPSKQY

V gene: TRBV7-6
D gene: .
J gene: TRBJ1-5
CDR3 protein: ASSLALGGNQPQH

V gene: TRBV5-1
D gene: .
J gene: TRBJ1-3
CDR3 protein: ASSQDSGNTIY

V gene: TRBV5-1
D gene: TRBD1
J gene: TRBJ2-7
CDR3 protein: ASSSNQGQGLNEQY

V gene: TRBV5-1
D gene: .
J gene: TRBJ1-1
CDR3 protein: ASSFEPRNTEAF